The 20 T cell receptor beta chains reported below all come from one sample, sequenced in a study of blood T cell repertoires in COVID-19. The protocol was immunoSEQ multiplex PCR, while the TCRdb copy is restricted to in-frame clones and leaves out a portion. The data hold 350,000 to 500,000 clones, with 70% to 90% observed a single time. Specimen: peripheral blood. These receptors were collected from a man in his late teens or twenties with COVID-19, enrolled during active disease.

The chain combines TRBV10-3 with TRBJ2-5; 9 bases align to TRBD1. The germline CDR1 and CDR2 sequences are ENHRY and SYGVKD. The CDR3 totals 14 residues. Trimming cost V 6 bases and J 5 bases; bases outside gene matches: 7. CDR3 sequence: CAIRDTGTGETQYF. The CDR3 DNA reads as TGTGCCATCAGGGATACCGGGACAGGGGAGACCCAGTACTTC.

This chain uses TRBV5-8 with TRBJ2-7, with 9 bases fitting TRBD2. Trimming took 2 bases from V and 2 from J; bases not matched to a gene: 2. The CDR3 contains 14 residues. The germline CDR1 and CDR2 sequences are SGHTS and YDEGEE. CDR3 protein: CASSFLAGTYEQYF. DNA of the CDR3: TGTGCCAGCAGCTTTCTAGCGGGGACCTACGAGCAGTACTTC. Combining the CDR3 with reference TRBV5-8 and TRBJ2-7 gives the whole variable domain EAGVTQSPTHLIKTRGQQATLRCSPISGHTSVYWYQQALGLGLQFLLWYDEGEERNRGNFPPRFSGRQFPNYSSELNVNALELEDSALYLCASSFLAGTYEQYFGPGTRLTVT.

This chain links TRBV6-1 with TRBJ1-2, with D perhaps TRBD1 (5 bases). Looked up from germline, CDR1 is MNHNS and CDR2 is SASEGT. With 2 bases removed from V and 4 bases from J, the gap between germline ends came to 17 bases. CDR3 length: 16 residues. The DNA for the CDR3 is TGTGCCAGCAGTGAACCCGGGCGGGGGGATGGCTATGGCTACACCTTC. Its protein is CASSEPGRGDGYGYTF.

This clone has only a few counts. The gene calls are TRBV6-6 and TRBJ2-7, with D uncertain. The CDR3 extends over 11 amino acids. Looked up from germline, CDR1 is MNHNY and CDR2 is SVGAGI (reference sequence). V gave up 11 bases and J gave up 3 bases, with 11 bases separating them. CDR3: CAVRTNYEQYF. For the CDR3, the DNA is TGTGCCGTACGTACTAACTACGAGCAGTACTTC.

This clone was picked up one time. The CDR3 reads CASSRGGTGNYGYTF. The CDR3 DNA reads as TGTGCCAGCAGTCGAGGGGGAACTGGAAACTATGGCTACACCTTC. V gene TRBV6-5 combines with J gene TRBJ1-2, with D perhaps matching TRBD1 (6 bases). The germline V gene encodes CDR1 MNHEY and CDR2 SVGAGI. V was clipped by 5 bases and J by 2 bases, with 15 bases between them. This CDR3 region has 15 residues.

In this sample, this clone turned up a few times. The chain carries TRBV5-4 and TRBJ1-2; D is undetermined. CDR3 length equals 12 residues. V shed 4 bases and J shed 6 bases, with 10 bases lying between them. From germline, CDR1 is SGHNT and CDR2 YYREEE (reference sequence). The CDR3: CASSVVGDGYTF. CDR3 DNA: TGTGCCAGCAGCGTCGTCGGGGATGGCTACACCTTC.

The CDR3 DNA is TGTGCCAGCAGCCTACAGGGCGGGACAGATACGCAGTATTTT. This translates into CASSLQGGTDTQYF. The chain has TRBV5-5 and TRBJ2-3; maybe TRBD1 (6 bases). This CDR3 has 14 amino acids. V lost 4 bases to trimming and J lost 3 bases, with 12 bases between them. Germline CDR1 and CDR2: SGHKS and YYEKEE (reference sequence).

The rearrangement joins TRBV7-8 to TRBJ2-7; maybe TRBD2 (5 bases). Trimming removed 6 bases at V and 5 bases at J, with 26 bases between. CDR1 and CDR2 (germline): SGHVS, FQNEAQ. CDR3 size: 17 residues. The CDR3 region is CASSYKSGIRPSDEQYF. For the CDR3, the DNA is TGTGCCAGCAGTTATAAGTCCGGGATCAGGCCGTCAGACGAGCAGTACTTC.

This rearrangement joins TRBV30 to TRBJ2-1; 8 nucleotides line up with TRBD2. The CDR3 totals 17 residues. V shed 0 bases and J 0 bases; nucleotides not matched to a gene: 7. Germline V gene lookup returns CDR1 GTSNPN and CDR2 SVGIG (reference sequence). The CDR3 bases are TGTGCCTGGAGTGTACTTTCGGCGGGGGGCTCCTACAATGAGCAGTTCTTC. The encoded protein is CAWSVLSAGGSYNEQFF. Based on the CDR3 plus reference TRBV30 and TRBJ2-1, the full variable domain is SQTIHQWPATLVQPVGSPLSLECTVEGTSNPNLYWYRQAAGRGLQLLFYSVGIGQISSEVPQNLSASRPQDRQFILSSKKLLLSDSGFYLCAWSVLSAGGSYNEQFFGPGTRLTVL.

This rearrangement joins TRBV7-2 to TRBJ2-1; D possibly corresponds to TRBD2 (6 bases). The CDR3 has 13 residues. Trimming stripped 1 base from V and 10 bases from J, with 11 bases between. Germline V lookup: CDR1 SGHTA, CDR2 FQGNSA. Here the CDR3 reads CASSLGGGIEQFF. The CDR3 DNA sequence: TGTGCCAGCAGCTTAGGCGGCGGGATAGAGCAGTTCTTC.

This clone appeared a single time. This chain joins TRBV9 and TRBJ2-1; D may be TRBD2 (6 bases). CDR1 SGDLS and CDR2 YYNGEE come from the germline V gene. CDR3 length: 17 residues. V shed 0 bases and J shed 2 bases, with 15 bases lying between them. CDR3: CASSVGSGVFPYNEQFF. CDR3 bases: TGTGCCAGCAGCGTAGGGTCGGGAGTGTTCCCCTACAATGAGCAGTTCTTC.

The chain joins TRBV5-6 to TRBJ2-5; 7 bases are shared with TRBD2. The junction had 16 bases not matched to a gene; V was cut back by 4 bases and J by 7 bases. Germline CDR1 SGHDT, CDR2 YYEEEE. The CDR3 consists of 16 residues. The chain's CDR3 is CASSPGSAGRPRTQYF. The CDR3 coding sequence is TGTGCCAGCAGCCCGGGGTCAGCGGGGCGACCGAGGACCCAGTACTTC.

The chain couples TRBV11-2 to TRBJ2-5; the match to TRBD1 covers 8 bases. The J segment lost 3 bases and the V segment lost 4 bases, leaving 10 bases of the junction unmatched. Germline V CDR1 and CDR2: SGHAT, FQNNGV. This CDR3 has 16 amino acids. CDR3 region: CASSSRGLTGEETQYF. The CDR3, as DNA: TGTGCCAGCAGCTCTAGGGGATTGACAGGGGAAGAGACCCAGTACTTC.

The chain couples TRBV4-1 to TRBJ2-3; 9 bases agree with TRBD2. Germline-derived CDR1 and CDR2 are MGHRA and YSYEKL. The CDR3 totals 15 residues. The J segment lost 11 bases and the V segment lost 0 bases, leaving 9 bases of the junction unmatched. CDR3 sequence reads: CASSQDREAGGMQYF. The CDR3 coding sequence is TGCGCCAGCAGCCAAGACCGTGAAGCGGGGGGAATGCAGTATTTT.

V usage is TRBV5-6 and J usage is TRBJ2-2; 12 bases match TRBD2. CDR1 is SGHDT and CDR2 is YYEEEE in the germline V gene. The CDR3 spans 15 residues. Trimming removed 4 bases from V and 6 bases from J; junction bases left unmatched: 4. The CDR3 region is CASSPGLAGAGELFF. The CDR3 DNA is TGTGCCAGCAGCCCGGGACTAGCGGGTGCCGGGGAGCTGTTTTTT.

The gene calls are TRBV21-1 and TRBJ2-5; whether TRBD2, the table's D call, matches the DNA was not checked. TRBV21-1 is flagged as a pseudogene. The CDR3 sequence is 15 residues long. CDR3 nucleotide sequence: TGTGCCAGCAGCAAAGAAGAACTAGTCGTAGAGACCCAGTACTTC. Encoded protein: CASSKEELVVETQYF.

In its sample, this clone was seen once. V gene TRBV6-5 combines with J gene TRBJ2-5; 8 bases are shared with TRBD1. In germline, CDR1 is MNHEY, CDR2 SVGAGI. V was pared by 6 bases and J by 7 bases, with 10 bases of the junction left unmatched. The CDR3 extends over 14 amino acids. CDR3 protein: CASRPDRGLVTQYF. Written as DNA, the CDR3 is TGTGCCAGCAGACCCGACAGGGGTTTGGTGACCCAGTACTTC.

The chain employs TRBV6-6 and TRBJ1-5; TRBD1 matches 8 bases. Per the germline V gene, CDR1 is MNHNY and CDR2 is SVGAGI (reference sequence). The CDR3 covers 15 residues. Trimming took 8 bases from V and 1 from J; bases not matched to a gene: 7. CDR3 protein: CASQDREQSNQPQHF. CDR3 bases: TGTGCCAGCCAGGACAGGGAACAAAGCAATCAGCCCCAGCATTTT.

The V and J genes are TRBV3-1 (or the pseudogene TRBV3-2) and TRBJ1-6; tentative D call: TRBD1 (6 bases). The V and J ends lost 6 bases and 10 bases respectively, with 10 bases between them. This CDR3 comprises 12 residues. The V gene's germline CDR1 is LGHDT and CDR2 YNNKEL (reference sequence). CDR3 sequence reads: CASREGTSPLHF. In DNA form, the CDR3 reads TGTGCCAGCAGGGAAGGGACATCACCCCTCCACTTT.

V gene TRBV29-1 combines with J gene TRBJ1-3; 8 bases fit TRBD1. V was pared by 6 bases and J by 4 bases, with 2 bases of the junction left unmatched. Looked up from germline, CDR1 is SQVTM and CDR2 is ANQGSEA. The CDR3 sequence is 12 residues long. CDR3 nucleotide sequence: TGCAGCGTCCGGGACAGGGGAAACACCATATATTTT. Its translation: CSVRDRGNTIYF. Based on the CDR3 plus reference TRBV29-1 and TRBJ1-3, the full variable domain is SAVISQKPSRDICQRGTSLTIQCQVDSQVTMMFWYRQQPGQSLTLIATANQGSEATYESGFVIDKFPISRPNLTFSTLTVSNMSPEDSSIYLCSVRDRGNTIYFGEGSWLTVV.